The present T cell receptor beta chain was sequenced within a study of T cells in Graves' hyperthyroidism and ophthalmopathy. CDR1 is SGHRS and CDR2 is YFSETQ in the germline V gene. V lost 0 bases and J lost 8; bases outside the gene matches: 1. The CDR3 totals 14 residues. Uncontrolled infection, other autoimmune disease, pregnancy or lactation led to exclusion. Amplified TCR beta CDR3 regions derived from RNA transcripts. HTBI primers drove first-round RT-PCR of the TCR CDR3. One entry per CDR3 protein results from TCRdb running MiXCR on the multiplex PCR reads. The data show a few hundred thousand distinct CDR3 sequences, 15% to 20% seen once. This clonotype was seen at least ten times.

This clonotype was obtained from a woman aged 40 to 49 with Graves' ophthalmopathy. The specimen was blood. The gene calls are TRBV5-1 and TRBJ2-1; 11 bases line up with TRBD2. CDR3 residues: CASSLGLAGYEQFF. For the CDR3, the DNA is TGCGCCAGCAGCTTGGGACTAGCGGGATATGAGCAGTTCTTC.